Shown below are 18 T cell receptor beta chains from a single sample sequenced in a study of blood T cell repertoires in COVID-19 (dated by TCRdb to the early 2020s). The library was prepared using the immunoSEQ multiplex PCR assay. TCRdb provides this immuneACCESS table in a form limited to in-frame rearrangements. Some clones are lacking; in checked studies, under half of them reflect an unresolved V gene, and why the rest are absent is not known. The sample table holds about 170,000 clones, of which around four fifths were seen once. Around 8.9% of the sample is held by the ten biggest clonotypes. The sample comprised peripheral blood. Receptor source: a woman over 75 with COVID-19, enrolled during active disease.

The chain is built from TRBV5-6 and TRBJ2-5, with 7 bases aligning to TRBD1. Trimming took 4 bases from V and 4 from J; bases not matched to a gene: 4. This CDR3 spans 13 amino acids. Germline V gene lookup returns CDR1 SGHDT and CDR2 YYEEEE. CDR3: CASSNRGRETQYF. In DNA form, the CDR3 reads TGTGCCAGCAGCAACAGGGGCCGAGAGACCCAGTACTTC.

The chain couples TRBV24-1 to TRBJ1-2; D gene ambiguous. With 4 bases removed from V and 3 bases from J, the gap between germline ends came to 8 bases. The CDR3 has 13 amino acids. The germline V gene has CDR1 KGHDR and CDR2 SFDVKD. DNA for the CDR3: TGTGCCACCAGTGAACGCGGGGACTATGGCTACACCTTC. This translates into CATSERGDYGYTF.

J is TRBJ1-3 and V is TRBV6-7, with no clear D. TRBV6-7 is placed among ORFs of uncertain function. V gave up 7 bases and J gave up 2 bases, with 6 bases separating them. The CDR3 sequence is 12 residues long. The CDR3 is CASISTGNTIYF. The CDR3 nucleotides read TGTGCCAGCATTAGTACTGGAAACACCATATATTTT.

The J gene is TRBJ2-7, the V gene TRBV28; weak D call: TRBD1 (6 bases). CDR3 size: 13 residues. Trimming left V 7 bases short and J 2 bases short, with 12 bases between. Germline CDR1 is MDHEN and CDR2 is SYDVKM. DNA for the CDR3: TGTGCCAGCATCTCAGGGGTCCCCTACGAGCAGTACTTC. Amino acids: CASISGVPYEQYF.

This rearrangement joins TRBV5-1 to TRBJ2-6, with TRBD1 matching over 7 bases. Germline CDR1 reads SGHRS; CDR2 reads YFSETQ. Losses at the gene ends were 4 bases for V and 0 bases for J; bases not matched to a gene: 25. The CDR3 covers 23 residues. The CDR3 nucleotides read TGCGCCAGCAGCGGGGGATTTGAACCGACAGGGATAACCGGACCCTCTGGGGCCAACGTCCTGACTTTC. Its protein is CASSGGFEPTGITGPSGANVLTF.

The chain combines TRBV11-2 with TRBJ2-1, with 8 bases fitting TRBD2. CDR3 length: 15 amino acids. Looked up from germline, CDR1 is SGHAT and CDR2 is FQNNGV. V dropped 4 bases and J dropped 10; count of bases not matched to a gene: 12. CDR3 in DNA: TGTGCCAGCAGCTCGCGATACGGGGGGGCAACGGAGCAGTTCTTC. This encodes CASSSRYGGATEQFF.

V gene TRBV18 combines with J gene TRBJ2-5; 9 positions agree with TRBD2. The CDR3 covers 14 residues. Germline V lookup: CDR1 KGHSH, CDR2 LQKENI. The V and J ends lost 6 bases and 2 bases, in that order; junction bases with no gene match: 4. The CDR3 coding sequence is TGTGCCAGCTCCCTGGGACTAGCTCAAGAGACCCAGTACTTC. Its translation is CASSLGLAQETQYF.

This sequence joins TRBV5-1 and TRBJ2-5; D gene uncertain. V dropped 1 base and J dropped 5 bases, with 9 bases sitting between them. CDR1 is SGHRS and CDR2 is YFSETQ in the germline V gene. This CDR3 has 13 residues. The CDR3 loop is CASSLIGPETQYF. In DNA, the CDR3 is TGCGCCAGCAGCTTGATTGGGCCGGAGACCCAGTACTTC. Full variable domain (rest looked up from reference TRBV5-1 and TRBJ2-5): KAGVTQTPRYLIKTRGQQVTLSCSPISGHRSVSWYQQTPGQGLQFLFEYFSETQRNKGNFPGRFSGRQFSNSRSEMNVSTLELGDSALYLCASSLIGPETQYFGPGTRLLVL.

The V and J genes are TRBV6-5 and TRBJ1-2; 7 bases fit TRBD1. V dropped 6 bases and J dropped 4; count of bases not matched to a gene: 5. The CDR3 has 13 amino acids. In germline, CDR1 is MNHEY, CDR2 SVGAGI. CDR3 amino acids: CASRRGQIYGYTF. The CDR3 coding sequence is TGTGCCAGCAGGCGGGGACAGATCTATGGCTACACCTTC.

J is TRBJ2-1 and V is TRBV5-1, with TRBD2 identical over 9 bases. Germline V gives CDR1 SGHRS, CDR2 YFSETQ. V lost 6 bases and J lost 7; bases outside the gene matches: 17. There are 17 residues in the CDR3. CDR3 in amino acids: CASIGFGEAGGTNEQFF. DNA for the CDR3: TGCGCCAGCATCGGGTTTGGAGAAGCGGGAGGTACGAATGAGCAGTTCTTC. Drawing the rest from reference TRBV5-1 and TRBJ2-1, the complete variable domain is KAGVTQTPRYLIKTRGQQVTLSCSPISGHRSVSWYQQTPGQGLQFLFEYFSETQRNKGNFPGRFSGRQFSNSRSEMNVSTLELGDSALYLCASIGFGEAGGTNEQFFGPGTRLTVL.

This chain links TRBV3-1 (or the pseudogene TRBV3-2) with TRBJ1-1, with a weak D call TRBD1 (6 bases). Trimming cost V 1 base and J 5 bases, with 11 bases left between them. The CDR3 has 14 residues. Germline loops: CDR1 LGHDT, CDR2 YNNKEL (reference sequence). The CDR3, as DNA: TGTGCCAGCAGCCAAGTACAGGGAAGGACTGAAGCTTTCTTT. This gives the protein CASSQVQGRTEAFF.

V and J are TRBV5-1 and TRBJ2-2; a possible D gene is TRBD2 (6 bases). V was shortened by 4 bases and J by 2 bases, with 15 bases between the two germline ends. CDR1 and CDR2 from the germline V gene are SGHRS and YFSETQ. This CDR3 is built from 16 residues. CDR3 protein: CASSPDGGINTGELFF. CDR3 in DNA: TGCGCCAGCAGCCCAGATGGGGGGATAAACACCGGGGAGCTGTTTTTT.

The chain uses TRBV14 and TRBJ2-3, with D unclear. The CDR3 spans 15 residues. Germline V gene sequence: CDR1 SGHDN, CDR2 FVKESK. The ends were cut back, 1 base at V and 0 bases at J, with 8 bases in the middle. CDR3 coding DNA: TGTGCCAGCAGCCAAGGGCCCGGGAGCACAGATACGCAGTATTTT. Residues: CASSQGPGSTDTQYF.

The CDR3 protein is CASSYSTRGTGELFF. DNA of the CDR3: TGTGCCAGCAGTTACTCGACTAGGGGCACCGGGGAGCTGTTTTTT. The genes are TRBV6-5 and TRBJ2-2; D perhaps matches TRBD2 (6 bases). There are 15 residues in the CDR3. Trimming pared 0 bases from V and 4 bases from J, leaving 9 bases between. Germline V CDR1 and CDR2: MNHEY, SVGAGI.

As DNA, the CDR3 is TGCGCCAGCAGCGAACAGGGACTAGGAGAGACCCAGTACTTC. The encoded protein is CASSEQGLGETQYF. V gene TRBV5-1 combines with J gene TRBJ2-5; 8 bases fit TRBD2. This CDR3 has 14 residues. The junction had 6 bases not matched to a gene; V was cut back by 4 bases and J by 4 bases. Per the germline V gene, CDR1 is SGHRS and CDR2 is YFSETQ.

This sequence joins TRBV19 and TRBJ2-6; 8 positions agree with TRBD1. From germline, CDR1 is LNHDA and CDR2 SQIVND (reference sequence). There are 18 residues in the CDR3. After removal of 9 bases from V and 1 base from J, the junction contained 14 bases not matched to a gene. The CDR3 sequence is CASRLVGQGVSGANVLTF. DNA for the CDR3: TGTGCCAGCAGATTGGTAGGACAGGGAGTGTCTGGGGCCAACGTCCTGACTTTC.

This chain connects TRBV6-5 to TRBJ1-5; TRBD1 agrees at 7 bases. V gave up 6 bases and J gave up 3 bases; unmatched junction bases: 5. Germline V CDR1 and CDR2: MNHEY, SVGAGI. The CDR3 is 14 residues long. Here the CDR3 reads CASSLQGNNQPQHF. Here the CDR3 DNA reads TGTGCCAGCAGCCTACAGGGGAACAATCAGCCCCAGCATTTT.

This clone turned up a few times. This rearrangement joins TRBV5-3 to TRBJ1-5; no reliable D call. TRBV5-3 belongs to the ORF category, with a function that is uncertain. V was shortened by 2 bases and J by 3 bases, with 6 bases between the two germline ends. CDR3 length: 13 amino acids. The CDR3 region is CARSLILNQPQHF. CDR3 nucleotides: TGTGCCAGAAGCTTAATCCTCAATCAGCCCCAGCATTTT.